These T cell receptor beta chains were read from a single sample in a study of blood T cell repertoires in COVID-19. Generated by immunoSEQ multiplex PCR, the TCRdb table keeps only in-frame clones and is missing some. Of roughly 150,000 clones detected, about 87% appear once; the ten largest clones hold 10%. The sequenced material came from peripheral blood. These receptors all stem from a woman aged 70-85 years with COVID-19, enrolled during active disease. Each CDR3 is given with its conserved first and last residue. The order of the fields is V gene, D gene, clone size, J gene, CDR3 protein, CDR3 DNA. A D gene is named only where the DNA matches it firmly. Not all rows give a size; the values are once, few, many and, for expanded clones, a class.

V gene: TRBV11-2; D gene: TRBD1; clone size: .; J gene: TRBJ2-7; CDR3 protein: CASSRNRGPYEQYF; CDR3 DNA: TGTGCCAGCAGTCGCAACAGGGGGCCCTACGAGCAGTACTTC
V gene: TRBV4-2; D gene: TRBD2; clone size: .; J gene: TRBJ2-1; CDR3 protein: CASSTPLGGGYNEQFF; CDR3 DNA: TGTGCCAGCAGCACCCCCCTGGGGGGGGGTTACAATGAGCAGTTCTTC
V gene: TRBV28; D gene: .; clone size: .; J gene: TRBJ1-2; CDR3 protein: CASSPPDYGYTF; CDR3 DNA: TGTGCCAGCAGCCCGCCAGACTATGGCTACACCTTC
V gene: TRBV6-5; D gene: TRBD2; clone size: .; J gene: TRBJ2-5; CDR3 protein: CASNPSGGVREIQYF; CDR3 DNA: TGTGCCAGCAACCCTAGCGGGGGAGTACGAGAGATCCAGTACTTC
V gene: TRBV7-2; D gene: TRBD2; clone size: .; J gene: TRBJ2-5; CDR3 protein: CASSAGGSETQYF; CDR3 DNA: TGTGCCAGCAGCGCAGGCGGGAGCGAGACCCAGTACTTC
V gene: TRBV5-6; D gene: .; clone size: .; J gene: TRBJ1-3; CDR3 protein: CASSLDGGDGNTIYF; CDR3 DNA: TGTGCCAGCAGCTTGGACGGGGGTGATGGAAACACCATATATTTT
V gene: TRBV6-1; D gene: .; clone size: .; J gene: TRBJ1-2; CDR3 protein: CASSEGMGLANYGYTF; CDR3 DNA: TGTGCCAGCAGTGAAGGAATGGGTCTAGCTAACTATGGCTACACCTTC
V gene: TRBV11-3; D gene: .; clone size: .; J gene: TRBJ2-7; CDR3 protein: CASSLGRGSDEQYF; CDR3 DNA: TGTGCCAGCAGCTTAGGTCGGGGGTCCGACGAGCAGTACTTC
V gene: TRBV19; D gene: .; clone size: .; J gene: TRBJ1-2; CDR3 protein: CASSMRGGYGYTF; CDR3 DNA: TGTGCCAGTAGTATGCGAGGGGGCTATGGCTACACCTTC
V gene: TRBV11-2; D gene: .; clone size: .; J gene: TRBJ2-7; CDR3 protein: CASSLGTGFYEQYF; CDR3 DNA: TGTGCCAGCAGCTTAGGTACAGGTTTCTACGAGCAGTACTTC
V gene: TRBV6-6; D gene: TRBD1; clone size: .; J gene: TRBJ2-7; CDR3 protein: CASIRDRGYEQYF; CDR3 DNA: TGTGCCAGTATCCGGGACAGGGGCTACGAGCAGTACTTC
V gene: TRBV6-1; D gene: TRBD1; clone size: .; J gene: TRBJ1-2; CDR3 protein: CASSGSSGQGIYGYTF; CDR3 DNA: TGTGCCAGCAGTGGTTCCTCGGGACAGGGGATCTATGGCTACACCTTC
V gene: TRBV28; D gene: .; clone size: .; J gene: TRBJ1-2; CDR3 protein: CASNTPRRRNDYGYTF; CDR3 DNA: TGTGCCAGCAACACTCCCAGACGGAGGAATGACTATGGCTACACCTTC
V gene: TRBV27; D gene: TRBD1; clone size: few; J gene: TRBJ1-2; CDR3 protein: CASSSGQVRNGYTF; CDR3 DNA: TGTGCCAGCAGCTCCGGACAGGTTCGAAATGGCTACACCTTC
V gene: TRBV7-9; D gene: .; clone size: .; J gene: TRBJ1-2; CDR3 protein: CASSLLSNYGYTF; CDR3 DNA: TGTGCCAGCAGCTTACTCTCTAACTATGGCTACACCTTC
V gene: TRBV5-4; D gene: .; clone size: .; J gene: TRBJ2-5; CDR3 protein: CASSPGGTQETQYF; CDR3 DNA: TGTGCCAGCAGCCCTGGTGGGACTCAAGAGACCCAGTACTTC
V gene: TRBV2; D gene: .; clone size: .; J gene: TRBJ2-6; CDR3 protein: CASSLTTPRPGANVLTF; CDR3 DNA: TGTGCCAGCAGCCTGACCACACCTAGGCCTGGGGCCAACGTCCTGACTTTC
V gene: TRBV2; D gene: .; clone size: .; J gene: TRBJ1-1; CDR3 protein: CASLVQGQAFF; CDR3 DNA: TGTGCCAGCTTAGTCCAGGGCCAAGCTTTCTTT
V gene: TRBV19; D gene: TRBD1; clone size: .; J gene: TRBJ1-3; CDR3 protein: CASSTSTGTSGNTIYF; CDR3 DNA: TGTGCCAGTAGTACCTCGACAGGGACATCTGGAAACACCATATATTTT
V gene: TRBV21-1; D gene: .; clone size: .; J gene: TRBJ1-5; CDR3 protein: CASRKIRGEYQPQHF; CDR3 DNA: TGTGCCAGCAGAAAAATTCGGGGGGAGTATCAGCCCCAGCATTTT
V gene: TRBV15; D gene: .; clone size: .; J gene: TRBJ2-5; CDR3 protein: CATSRDRSEQETQYF; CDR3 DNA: TGTGCCACCAGCAGAGATCGGAGTGAACAAGAGACCCAGTACTTC
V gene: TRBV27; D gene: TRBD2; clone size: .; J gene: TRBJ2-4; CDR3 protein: CASSRGTSGGGAKNIQYF; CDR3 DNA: TGTGCCAGCAGTCGAGGGACTAGCGGGGGCGGAGCCAAAAACATTCAGTACTTC
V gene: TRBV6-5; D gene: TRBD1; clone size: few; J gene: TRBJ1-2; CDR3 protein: CATPGGWGQGKRYTF; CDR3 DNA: TGTGCCACCCCGGGAGGATGGGGACAGGGGAAGCGCTACACCTTC
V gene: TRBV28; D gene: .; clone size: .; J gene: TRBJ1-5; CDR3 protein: CASSLTGPQHF; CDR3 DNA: TGTGCCAGCAGTTTAACGGGGCCCCAGCATTTT
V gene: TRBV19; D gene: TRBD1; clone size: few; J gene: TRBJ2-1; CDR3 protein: CASSRQGTYNEQFF; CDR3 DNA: TGTGCCAGCAGTCGACAGGGAACATACAATGAGCAGTTCTTC
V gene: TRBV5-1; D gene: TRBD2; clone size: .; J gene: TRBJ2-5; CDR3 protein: CASSLGLAGGDLGETQYF; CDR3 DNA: TGCGCCAGCAGCTTGGGACTAGCCGGGGGGGATCTAGGAGAGACCCAGTACTTC
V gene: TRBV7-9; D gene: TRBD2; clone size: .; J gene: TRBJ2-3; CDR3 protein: CASSLGLSGTSRITDTQYF; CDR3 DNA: TGTGCCAGCAGCTTAGGTCTATCCGGGACTAGCCGGATCACAGATACGCAGTATTTT
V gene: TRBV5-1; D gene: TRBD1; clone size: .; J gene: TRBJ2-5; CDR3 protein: CASSPGQGVPETQYF; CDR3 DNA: TGCGCCAGCAGCCCGGGACAGGGAGTCCCAGAGACCCAGTACTTC
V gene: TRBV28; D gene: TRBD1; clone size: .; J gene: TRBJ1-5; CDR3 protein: CASRNRGRGDQPQHF; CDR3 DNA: TGTGCCAGCAGAAACAGGGGGCGCGGAGATCAGCCCCAGCATTTT
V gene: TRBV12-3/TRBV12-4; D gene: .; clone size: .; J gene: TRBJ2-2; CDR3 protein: CASSSRTGELFF; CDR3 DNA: TGTGCCAGCAGTTCCCGCACCGGGGAGCTGTTTTTT
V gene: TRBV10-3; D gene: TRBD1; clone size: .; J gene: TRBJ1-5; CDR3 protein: CAISQGQASDQPQHF; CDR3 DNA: TGTGCCATCAGTCAAGGACAGGCTTCAGATCAGCCCCAGCATTTT
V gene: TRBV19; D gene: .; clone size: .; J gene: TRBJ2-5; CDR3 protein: CASSPQAGVQETQYF; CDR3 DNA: TGTGCCAGTAGTCCACAGGCAGGGGTCCAAGAGACCCAGTACTTC
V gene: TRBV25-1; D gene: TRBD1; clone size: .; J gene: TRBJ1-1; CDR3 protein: CASREDRVRQGTEAFF; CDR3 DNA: TGTGCCAGCAGGGAGGACAGGGTCCGTCAGGGGACTGAAGCTTTCTTT
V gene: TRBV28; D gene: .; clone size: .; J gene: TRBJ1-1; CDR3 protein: CASSNNVGGGHVAFF; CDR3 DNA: TGTGCCAGCAGCAATAACGTTGGGGGGGGACATGTGGCTTTCTTT
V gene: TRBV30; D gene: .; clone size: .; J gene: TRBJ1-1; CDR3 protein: CAWSVSGGISAFF; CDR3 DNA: TGTGCCTGGAGTGTTTCGGGGGGCATTTCGGCTTTCTTT